Shown below are 3 T cell receptor beta chains from a single sample sequenced in a study (dated by TCRdb to the late 2010s). Instrument on record: Illumina HiSeq 2500. TCRdb reran the public reads through fastp at Q25 and MiXCR, keeping productive beta chains. Each CDR3 protein gets just one entry, which takes the most common genes and DNA from the rows behind it. For this sample the table gives over 150 distinct CDR3 sequences, of which about 16% were detected only once. The ten largest clones capture under 60% of the sample. Material for sequencing was CD8+ T cells (not recorded whether cultured). The origin of the receptors is a female donor.

Worth noting for this clonotype: Just one base apart from a much larger clone, this may be a read error. CDR3 residues: CASSPRSADTRYF. The CDR3 nucleotides read TGTGCCAGTAGCCCCCGGTCAGCAGATACGCGGTATTTT. The J gene is TRBJ2-3, the V gene TRBV19; D is ambiguous. CDR1 is LNHDA, CDR2 SQIVND, per germline (reference sequence). The CDR3 sequence is 13 residues long.

This clonotype is large by share. The chain couples TRBV10-2 to TRBJ2-1; 8 nucleotides align to TRBD2. With 6 bases clipped from V and 3 bases from J, the junction kept 4 bases outside the gene matches. CDR3 length equals 14 residues. Germline loops: CDR1 WSHSY, CDR2 SAAADI. The CDR3 nucleotides read TGCGCCAGCAGGGGACTAGATTACTACAATGAGCAGTTCTTC. Translation gives CASRGLDYYNEQFF.

This clonotype is judged large. The chain links TRBV19 to TRBJ1-5; 10 positions match TRBD1. Per germline, CDR1 LNHDA and CDR2 SQIVND (reference sequence). The CDR3 runs to 16 residues. J lost 6 bases, V lost 4 bases, and 9 bases had no gene match. The CDR3 DNA sequence: TGTGCCAGTAGTAAAGGGACAGGGGAGATGATTCAGCCCCAGCATTTT. This encodes CASSKGTGEMIQPQHF. Combining the CDR3 with reference TRBV19 and TRBJ1-5 gives the whole variable domain DGGITQSPKYLFRKEGQNVTLSCEQNLNHDAMYWYRQDPGQGLRLIYYSQIVNDFQKGDIAEGYSVSREKKESFPLTVTSAQKNPTAFYLCASSKGTGEMIQPQHFGDGTRLSIL.